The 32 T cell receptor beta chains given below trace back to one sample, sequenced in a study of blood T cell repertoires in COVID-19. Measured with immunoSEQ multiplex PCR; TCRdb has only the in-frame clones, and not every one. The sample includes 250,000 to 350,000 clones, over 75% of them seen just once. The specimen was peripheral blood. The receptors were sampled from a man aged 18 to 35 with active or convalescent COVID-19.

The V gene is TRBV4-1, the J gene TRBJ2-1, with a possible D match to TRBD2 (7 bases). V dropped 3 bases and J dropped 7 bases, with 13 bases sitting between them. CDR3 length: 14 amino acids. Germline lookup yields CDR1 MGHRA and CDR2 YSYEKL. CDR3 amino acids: CASSHWGGGNEQFF. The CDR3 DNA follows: TGCGCCAGCAGCCACTGGGGGGGCGGTAATGAGCAGTTCTTC.

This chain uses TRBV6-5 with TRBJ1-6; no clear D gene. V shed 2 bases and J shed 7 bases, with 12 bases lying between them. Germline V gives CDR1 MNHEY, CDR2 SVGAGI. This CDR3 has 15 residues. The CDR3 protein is CASSYDRVSNSPLHF. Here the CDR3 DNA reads TGTGCCAGCAGTTACGATCGGGTTTCCAATTCACCCCTCCACTTT.

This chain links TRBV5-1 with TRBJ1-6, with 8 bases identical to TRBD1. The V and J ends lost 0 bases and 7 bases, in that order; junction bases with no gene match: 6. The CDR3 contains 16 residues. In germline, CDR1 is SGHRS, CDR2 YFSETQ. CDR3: CASSLAVRTGNSPLHF. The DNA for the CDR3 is TGCGCCAGCAGCTTGGCAGTTCGGACAGGGAATTCACCCCTCCACTTT.

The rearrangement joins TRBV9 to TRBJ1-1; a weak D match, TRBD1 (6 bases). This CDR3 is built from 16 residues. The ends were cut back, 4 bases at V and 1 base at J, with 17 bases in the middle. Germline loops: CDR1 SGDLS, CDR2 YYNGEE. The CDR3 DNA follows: TGTGCCAGCAGCCCTCTTTTCGCAGGGGAGAACACTGAAGCTTTCTTT. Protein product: CASSPLFAGENTEAFF.

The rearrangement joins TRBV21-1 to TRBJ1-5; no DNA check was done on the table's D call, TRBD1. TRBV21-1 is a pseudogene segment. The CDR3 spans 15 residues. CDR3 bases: TGTGCCAGCAGCACTCTTTGGAGCCAGCAGGGGCCCCAGCATTTT. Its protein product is CASSTLWSQQGPQHF.

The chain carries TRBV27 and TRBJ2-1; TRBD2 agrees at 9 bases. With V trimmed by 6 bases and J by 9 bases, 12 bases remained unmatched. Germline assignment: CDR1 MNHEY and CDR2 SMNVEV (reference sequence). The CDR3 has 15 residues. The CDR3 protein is CASRTGRRGGTEQFF. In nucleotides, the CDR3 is TGTGCCAGCAGAACTGGGAGGCGGGGGGGCACTGAGCAGTTCTTC.

The CDR3 is CASSQGTSGGFEQYF. For the CDR3, the DNA is TGTGCCAGCAGCCAAGGGACTAGCGGGGGCTTCGAGCAGTACTTC. V is TRBV3-1 (or the pseudogene TRBV3-2) and J is TRBJ2-7; 13 bases match TRBD2. Germline V gene lookup returns CDR1 LGHDT and CDR2 YNNKEL (reference sequence). The CDR3 has 15 amino acids. The V segment lost 1 base and the J segment 6 bases; nucleotides outside the gene matches: 3.

DNA for the CDR3: TGCGCCAGCAGCCCCCAAGGGCAGGGCCGCAGTGAAGCTTTCTTT. It translates to CASSPQGQGRSEAFF. The V gene is TRBV4-1, the J gene TRBJ1-1, with TRBD1 as a possible D gene (5 bases). Per the germline V gene, CDR1 is MGHRA and CDR2 is YSYEKL. The CDR3 has 15 residues. Trimming removed 4 bases from V and 7 bases from J, with 19 bases in between.

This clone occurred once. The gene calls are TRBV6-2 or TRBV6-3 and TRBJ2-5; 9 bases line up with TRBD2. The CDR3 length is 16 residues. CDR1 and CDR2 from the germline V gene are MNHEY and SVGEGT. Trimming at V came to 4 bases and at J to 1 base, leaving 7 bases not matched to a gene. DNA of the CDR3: TGTGCCAGCAGTTCGTGGCGGGGGGGGGCCCAAGAGACCCAGTACTTC. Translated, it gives CASSSWRGGAQETQYF.

Written as DNA, the CDR3 is TGCGCCAGCAGCTTGGAGCGCAATCAGCCCCAGCATTTT. It translates to CASSLERNQPQHF. The chain employs TRBV5-1 and TRBJ1-5; D call uncertain. The CDR3 runs 13 residues. V dropped 0 bases and J dropped 2 bases, with 3 bases sitting between them. The V gene's germline CDR1 is SGHRS and CDR2 YFSETQ.

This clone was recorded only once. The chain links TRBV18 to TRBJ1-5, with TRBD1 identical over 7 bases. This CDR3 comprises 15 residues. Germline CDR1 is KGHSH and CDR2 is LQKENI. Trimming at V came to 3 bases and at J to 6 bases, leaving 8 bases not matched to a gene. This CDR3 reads CASSPDRAVGQPQHF. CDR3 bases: TGTGCCAGCTCACCTGACAGGGCGGTCGGTCAGCCCCAGCATTTT.

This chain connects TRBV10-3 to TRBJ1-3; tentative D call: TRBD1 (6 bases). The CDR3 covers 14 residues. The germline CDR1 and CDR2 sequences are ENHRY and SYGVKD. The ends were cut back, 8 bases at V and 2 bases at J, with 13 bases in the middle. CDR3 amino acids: CAIPGGATGNTIYF. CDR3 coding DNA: TGTGCCATCCCTGGGGGGGCGACTGGAAACACCATATATTTT.

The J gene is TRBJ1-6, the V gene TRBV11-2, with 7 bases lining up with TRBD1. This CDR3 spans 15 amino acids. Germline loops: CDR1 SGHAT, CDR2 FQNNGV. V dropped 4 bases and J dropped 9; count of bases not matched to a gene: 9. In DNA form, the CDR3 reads TGTGCCAGCAGCTCCGAGACAGGGTTGGGTTCACCCCTCCACTTT. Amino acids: CASSSETGLGSPLHF.

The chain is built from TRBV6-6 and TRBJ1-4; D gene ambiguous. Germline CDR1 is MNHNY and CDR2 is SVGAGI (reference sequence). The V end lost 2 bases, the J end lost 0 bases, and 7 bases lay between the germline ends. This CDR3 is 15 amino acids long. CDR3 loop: CASSYPGTTNEKLFF. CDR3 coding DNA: TGTGCCAGCAGTTACCCCGGGACAACTAATGAAAAACTGTTTTTT.

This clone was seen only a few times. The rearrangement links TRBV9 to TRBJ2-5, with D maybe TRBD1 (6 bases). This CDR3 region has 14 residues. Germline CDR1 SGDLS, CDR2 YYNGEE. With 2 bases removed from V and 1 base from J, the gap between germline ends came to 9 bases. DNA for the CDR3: TGTGCCAGCAGCGTGGACAGCGGCCAAGAGACCCAGTACTTC. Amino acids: CASSVDSGQETQYF.

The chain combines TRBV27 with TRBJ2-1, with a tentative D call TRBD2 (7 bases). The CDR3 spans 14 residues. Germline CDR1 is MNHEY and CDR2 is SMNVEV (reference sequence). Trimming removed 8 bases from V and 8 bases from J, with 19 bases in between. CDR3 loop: CASGWGGEGDEQFF. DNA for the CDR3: TGTGCCAGCGGTTGGGGGGGAGAGGGGGATGAGCAGTTCTTC.

The chain's CDR3 is CASSLAAWGDTQYF. CDR3 DNA sequence: TGTGCCAGCAGCTTAGCCGCCTGGGGCGATACGCAGTATTTT. V usage is TRBV7-9 and J usage is TRBJ2-3, with D perhaps matching TRBD1 (5 bases). The V gene's germline CDR1 is SEHNR and CDR2 FQNEAQ (reference sequence). The CDR3 runs 14 residues. Trimming stripped 0 bases from V and 6 bases from J, with 10 bases between.

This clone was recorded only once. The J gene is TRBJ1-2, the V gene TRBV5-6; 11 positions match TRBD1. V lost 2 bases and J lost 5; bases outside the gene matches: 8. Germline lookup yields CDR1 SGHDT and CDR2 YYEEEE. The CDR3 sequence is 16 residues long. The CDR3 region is CASSLDRTGGGYGYTF. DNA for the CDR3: TGTGCCAGCAGCTTAGACCGGACAGGGGGCGGTTATGGCTACACCTTC. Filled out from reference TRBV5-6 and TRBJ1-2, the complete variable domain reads DAGVTQSPTHLIKTRGQQVTLRCSPKSGHDTVSWYQQALGQGPQFIFQYYEEEERQRGNFPDRFSGHQFPNYSSELNVNALLLGDSALYLCASSLDRTGGGYGYTFGSGTRLTVV.

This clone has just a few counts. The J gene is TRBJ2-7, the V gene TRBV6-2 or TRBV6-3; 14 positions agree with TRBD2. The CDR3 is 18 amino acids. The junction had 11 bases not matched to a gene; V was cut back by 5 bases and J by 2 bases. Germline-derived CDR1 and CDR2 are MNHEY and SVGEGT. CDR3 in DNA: TGTGCCAGCAGTCCACGGACTAGCGGGGGGTCCTCTACCTACGAGCAGTACTTC. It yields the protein CASSPRTSGGSSTYEQYF.

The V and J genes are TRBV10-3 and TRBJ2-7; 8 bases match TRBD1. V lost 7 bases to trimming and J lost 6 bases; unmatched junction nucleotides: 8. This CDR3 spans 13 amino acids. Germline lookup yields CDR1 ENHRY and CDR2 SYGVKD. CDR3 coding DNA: TGTGCCATCAAGGGACAGGACGAATCCGAGCAGTACTTC. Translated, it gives CAIKGQDESEQYF.

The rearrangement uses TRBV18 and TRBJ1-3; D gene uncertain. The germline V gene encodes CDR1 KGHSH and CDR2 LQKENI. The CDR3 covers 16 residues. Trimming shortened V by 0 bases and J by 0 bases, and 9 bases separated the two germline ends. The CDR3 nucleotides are TGTGCCAGCTCACCACCGAACAGATACTCTGGAAACACCATATATTTT. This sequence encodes CASSPPNRYSGNTIYF.

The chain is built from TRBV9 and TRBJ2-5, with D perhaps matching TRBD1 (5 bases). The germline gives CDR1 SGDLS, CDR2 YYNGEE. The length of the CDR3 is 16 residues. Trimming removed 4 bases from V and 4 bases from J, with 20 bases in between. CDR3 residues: CASSPLRTTAAETQYF. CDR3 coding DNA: TGTGCCAGCAGCCCGCTGAGGACAACCGCTGCAGAGACCCAGTACTTC.

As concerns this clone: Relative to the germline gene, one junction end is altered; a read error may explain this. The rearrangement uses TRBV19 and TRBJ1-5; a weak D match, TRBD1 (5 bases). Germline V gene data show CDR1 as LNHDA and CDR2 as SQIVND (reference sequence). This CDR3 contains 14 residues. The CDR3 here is CASSVEGLHQPQHF. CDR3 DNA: TGTGCCAGTAGTGTAGAGGGGCTCCATCAGCCCCAGCATTTT.

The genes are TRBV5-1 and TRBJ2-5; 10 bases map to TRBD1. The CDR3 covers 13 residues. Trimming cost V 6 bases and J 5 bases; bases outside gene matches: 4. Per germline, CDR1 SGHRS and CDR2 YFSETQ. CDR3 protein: CASKTGGGETQYF. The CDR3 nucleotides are TGCGCCAGCAAGACAGGGGGCGGCGAGACCCAGTACTTC.

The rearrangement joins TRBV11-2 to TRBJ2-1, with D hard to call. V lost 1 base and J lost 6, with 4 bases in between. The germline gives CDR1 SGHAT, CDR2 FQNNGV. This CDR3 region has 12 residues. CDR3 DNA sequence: TGTGCCAGCAGCTTAGTTATCAATGAGCAGTTCTTC. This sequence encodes CASSLVINEQFF.

The CDR3 DNA is TGCGCCAGCAGCCCCGGGGTAGCGGGGGGTGCGGAGACCCAGTACTTC. Its translation is CASSPGVAGGAETQYF. The chain links TRBV5-1 to TRBJ2-5, with 10 positions matching TRBD2. V lost 4 bases, J lost 5 bases, and 11 bases stayed unmatched. The CDR3 spans 16 residues. Germline-derived CDR1 and CDR2 are SGHRS and YFSETQ.

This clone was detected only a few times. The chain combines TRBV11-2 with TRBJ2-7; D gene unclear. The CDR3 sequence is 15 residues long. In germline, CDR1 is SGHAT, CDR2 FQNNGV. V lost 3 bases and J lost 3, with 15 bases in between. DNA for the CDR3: TGTGCCAGCAGCTTGACTGACTTATCTTTCTACGAGCAGTACTTC. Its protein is CASSLTDLSFYEQYF.

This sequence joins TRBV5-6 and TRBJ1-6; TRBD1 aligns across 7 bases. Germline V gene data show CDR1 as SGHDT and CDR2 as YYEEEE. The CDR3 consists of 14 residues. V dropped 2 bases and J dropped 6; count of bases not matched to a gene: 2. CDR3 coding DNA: TGTGCCAGCAGCTTCGACAGGGCTAATTCACCCCTCCACTTT. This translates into CASSFDRANSPLHF. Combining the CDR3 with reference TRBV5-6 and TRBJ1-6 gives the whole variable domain DAGVTQSPTHLIKTRGQQVTLRCSPKSGHDTVSWYQQALGQGPQFIFQYYEEEERQRGNFPDRFSGHQFPNYSSELNVNALLLGDSALYLCASSFDRANSPLHFGNGTRLTVT.

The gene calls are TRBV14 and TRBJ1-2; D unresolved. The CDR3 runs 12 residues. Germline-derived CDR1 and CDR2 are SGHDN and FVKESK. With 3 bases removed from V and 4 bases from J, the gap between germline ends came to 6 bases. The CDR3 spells CASSQASYGYTF. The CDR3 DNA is TGTGCCAGCAGCCAGGCAAGCTATGGCTACACCTTC.

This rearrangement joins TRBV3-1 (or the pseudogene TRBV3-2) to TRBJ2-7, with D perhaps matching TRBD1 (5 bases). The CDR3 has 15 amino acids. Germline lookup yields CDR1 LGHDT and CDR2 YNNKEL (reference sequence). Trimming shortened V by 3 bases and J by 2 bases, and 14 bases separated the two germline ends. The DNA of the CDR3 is TGTGCCAGCAGCCATAATGGGGCCCTAACCTACGAGCAGTACTTC. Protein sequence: CASSHNGALTYEQYF.

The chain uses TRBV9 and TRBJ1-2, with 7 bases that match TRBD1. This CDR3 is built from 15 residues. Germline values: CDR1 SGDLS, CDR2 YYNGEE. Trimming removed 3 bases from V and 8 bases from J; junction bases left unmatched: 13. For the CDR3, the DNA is TGTGCCAGCAGCGCACTCCGGGACAGTATTGGGGGCTACACCTTC. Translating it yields CASSALRDSIGGYTF.

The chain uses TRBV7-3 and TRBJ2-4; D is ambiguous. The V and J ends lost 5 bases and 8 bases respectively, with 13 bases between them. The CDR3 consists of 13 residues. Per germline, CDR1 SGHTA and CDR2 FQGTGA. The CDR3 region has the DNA TGTGCCAGCAGCCCGATTGTCCCGGACATTCAGTACTTC. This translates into CASSPIVPDIQYF. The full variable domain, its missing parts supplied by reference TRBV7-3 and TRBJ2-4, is GAGVSQTPSNKVTEKGKYVELRCDPISGHTALYWYRQSLGQGPEFLIYFQGTGAADDSGLPNDRFFAVRPEGSVSTLKIQRTERGDSAVYLCASSPIVPDIQYFGAGTRLSVL.